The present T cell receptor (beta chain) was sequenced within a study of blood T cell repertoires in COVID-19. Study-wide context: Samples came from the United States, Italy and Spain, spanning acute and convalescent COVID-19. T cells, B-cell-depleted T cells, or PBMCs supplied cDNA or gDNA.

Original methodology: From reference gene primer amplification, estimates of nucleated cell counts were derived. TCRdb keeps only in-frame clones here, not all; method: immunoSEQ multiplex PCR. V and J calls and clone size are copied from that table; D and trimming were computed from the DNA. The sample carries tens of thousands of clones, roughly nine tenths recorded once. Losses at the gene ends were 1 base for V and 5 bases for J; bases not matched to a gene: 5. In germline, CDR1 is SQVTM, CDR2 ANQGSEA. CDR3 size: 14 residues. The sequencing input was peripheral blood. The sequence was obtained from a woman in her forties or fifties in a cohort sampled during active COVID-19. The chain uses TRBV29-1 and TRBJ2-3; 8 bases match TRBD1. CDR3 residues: CSVEGQGAGDTQYF. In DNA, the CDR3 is TGCAGCGTTGAAGGTCAGGGGGCTGGAGATACGCAGTATTTT.